There are a few counts of the clone carrying this T cell receptor (beta chain). The source of the sample is a study of T cells in Graves' hyperthyroidism and ophthalmopathy. Amplification of TCR beta CDR3 regions used RNA as the template. The HTBI set primed first-round TCR CDR3 RT-PCR. TCRdb independently ran MiXCR on the multiplex PCR reads; one entry per CDR3 protein. The data hold about 420,000 distinct CDR3 sequences, with roughly 15% observed a single time. The CDR3 spans 12 residues. CDR1 SNHLY and CDR2 FYNNEI come from the germline V gene. Trimming took 6 bases from V and 6 from J, leaving 9 bases between them.

The V call is TRBV2, the J call TRBJ2-1; D is possibly TRBD2 (6 bases). The sample comprised blood. This clonotype was sampled from a woman between 18 and 29 years old with Graves' hyperthyroidism. CDR3 sequence (DNA): TGTGCCAGCAGAACTAGCAGCAATGAGCAGTTCTTC. It translates to CASRTSSNEQFF.